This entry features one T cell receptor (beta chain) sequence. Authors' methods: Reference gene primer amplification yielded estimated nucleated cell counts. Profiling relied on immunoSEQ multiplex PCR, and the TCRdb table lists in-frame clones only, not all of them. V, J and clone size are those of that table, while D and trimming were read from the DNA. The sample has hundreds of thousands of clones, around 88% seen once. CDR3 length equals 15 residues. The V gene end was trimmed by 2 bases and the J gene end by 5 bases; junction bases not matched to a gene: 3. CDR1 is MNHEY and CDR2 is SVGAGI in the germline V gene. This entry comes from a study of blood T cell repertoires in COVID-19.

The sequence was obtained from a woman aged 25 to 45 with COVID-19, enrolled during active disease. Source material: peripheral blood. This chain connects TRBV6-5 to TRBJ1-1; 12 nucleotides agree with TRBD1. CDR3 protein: CASSYGTGGRTEAFF. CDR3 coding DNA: TGTGCCAGCAGTTACGGGACAGGGGGCAGGACTGAAGCTTTCTTT.